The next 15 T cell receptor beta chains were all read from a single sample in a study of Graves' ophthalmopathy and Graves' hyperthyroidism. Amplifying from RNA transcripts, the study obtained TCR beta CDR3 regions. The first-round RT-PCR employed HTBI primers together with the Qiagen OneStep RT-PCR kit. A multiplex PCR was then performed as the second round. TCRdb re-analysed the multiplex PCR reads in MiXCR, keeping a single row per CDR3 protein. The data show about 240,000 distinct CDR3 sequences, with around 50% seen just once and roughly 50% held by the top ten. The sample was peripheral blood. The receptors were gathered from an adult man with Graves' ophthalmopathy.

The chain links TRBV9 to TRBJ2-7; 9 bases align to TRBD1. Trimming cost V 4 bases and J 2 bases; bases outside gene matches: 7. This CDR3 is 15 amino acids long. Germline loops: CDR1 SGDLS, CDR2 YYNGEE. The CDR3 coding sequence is TGTGCCAGCAGCCCGTGGACAGGGGAAGCCTACGAGCAGTACTTC. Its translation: CASSPWTGEAYEQYF.

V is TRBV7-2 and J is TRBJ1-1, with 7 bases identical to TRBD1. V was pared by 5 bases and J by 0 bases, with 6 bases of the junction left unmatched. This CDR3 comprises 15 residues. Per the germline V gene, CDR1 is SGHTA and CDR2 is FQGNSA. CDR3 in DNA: TGTGCCAGCAGCCCTGGGGACAGAATGAACACTGAAGCTTTCTTT. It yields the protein CASSPGDRMNTEAFF.

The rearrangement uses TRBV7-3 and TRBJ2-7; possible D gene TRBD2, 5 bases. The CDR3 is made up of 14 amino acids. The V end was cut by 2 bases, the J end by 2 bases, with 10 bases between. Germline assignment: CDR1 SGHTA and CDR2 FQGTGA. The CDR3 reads CASSLSLVPYEQYF. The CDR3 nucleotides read TGTGCCAGCAGCTTATCACTAGTCCCCTACGAGCAGTACTTC.

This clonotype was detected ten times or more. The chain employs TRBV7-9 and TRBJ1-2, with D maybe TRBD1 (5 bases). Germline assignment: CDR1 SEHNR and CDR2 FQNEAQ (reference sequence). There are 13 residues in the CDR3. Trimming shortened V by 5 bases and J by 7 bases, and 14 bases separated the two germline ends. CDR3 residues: CASSPTDRGGYTF. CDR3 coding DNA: TGTGCCAGCAGCCCTACCGACAGAGGTGGCTACACCTTC.

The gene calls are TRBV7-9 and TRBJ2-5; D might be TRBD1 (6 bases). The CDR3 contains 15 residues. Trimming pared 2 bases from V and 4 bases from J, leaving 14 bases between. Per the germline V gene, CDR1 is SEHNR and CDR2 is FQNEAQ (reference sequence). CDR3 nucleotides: TGTGCCAGCAGCTTATACAGGGTTGGAGGAGAGACCCAGTACTTC. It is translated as CASSLYRVGGETQYF.

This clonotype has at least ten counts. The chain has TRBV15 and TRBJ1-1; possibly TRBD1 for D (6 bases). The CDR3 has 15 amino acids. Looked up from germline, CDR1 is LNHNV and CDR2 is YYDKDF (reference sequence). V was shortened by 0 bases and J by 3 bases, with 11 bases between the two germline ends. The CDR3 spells CATSRDMRGDTEAFF. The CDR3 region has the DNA TGTGCCACCAGCAGAGATATGAGGGGGGACACTGAAGCTTTCTTT.

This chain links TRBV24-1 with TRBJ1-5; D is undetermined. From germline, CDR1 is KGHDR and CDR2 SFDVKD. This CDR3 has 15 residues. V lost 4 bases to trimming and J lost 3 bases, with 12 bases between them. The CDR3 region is CATSENGRINQPQHF. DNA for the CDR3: TGTGCCACCAGTGAAAATGGACGTATCAATCAGCCCCAGCATTTT.

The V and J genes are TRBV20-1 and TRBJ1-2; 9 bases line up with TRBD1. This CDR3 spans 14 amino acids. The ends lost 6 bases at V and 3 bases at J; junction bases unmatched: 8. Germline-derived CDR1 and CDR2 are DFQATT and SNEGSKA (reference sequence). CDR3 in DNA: TGCAGTGCCCCGGGACAGGGAACCCACTATGGCTACACCTTC. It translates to CSAPGQGTHYGYTF.

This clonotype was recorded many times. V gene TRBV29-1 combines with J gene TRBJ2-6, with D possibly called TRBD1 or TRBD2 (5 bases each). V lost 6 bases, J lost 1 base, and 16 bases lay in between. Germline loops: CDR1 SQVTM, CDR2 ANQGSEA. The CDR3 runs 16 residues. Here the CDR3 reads CSVRDHVRSGANVLTF. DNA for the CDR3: TGCAGCGTACGGGACCACGTAAGATCTGGGGCCAACGTCCTGACTTTC.

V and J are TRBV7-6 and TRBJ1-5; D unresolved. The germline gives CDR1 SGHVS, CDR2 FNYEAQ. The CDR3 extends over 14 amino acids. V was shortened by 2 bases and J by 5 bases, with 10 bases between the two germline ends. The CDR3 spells CASSLNGPYQPQHF. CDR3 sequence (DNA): TGTGCCAGCAGCTTAAACGGACCTTATCAGCCCCAGCATTTT.

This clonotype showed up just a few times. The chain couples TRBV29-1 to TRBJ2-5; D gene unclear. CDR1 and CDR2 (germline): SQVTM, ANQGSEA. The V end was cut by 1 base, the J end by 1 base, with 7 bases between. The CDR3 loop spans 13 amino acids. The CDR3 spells CSVEGRLQETQYF. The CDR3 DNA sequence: TGCAGCGTTGAAGGAAGGCTCCAAGAGACCCAGTACTTC.

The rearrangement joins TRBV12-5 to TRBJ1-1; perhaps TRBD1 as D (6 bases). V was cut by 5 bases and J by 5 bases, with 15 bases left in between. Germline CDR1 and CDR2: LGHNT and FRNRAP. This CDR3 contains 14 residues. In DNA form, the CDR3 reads TGTGCTAGTGGTCGGGACAACCCAGGGACTGAAGCTTTCTTT. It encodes CASGRDNPGTEAFF.

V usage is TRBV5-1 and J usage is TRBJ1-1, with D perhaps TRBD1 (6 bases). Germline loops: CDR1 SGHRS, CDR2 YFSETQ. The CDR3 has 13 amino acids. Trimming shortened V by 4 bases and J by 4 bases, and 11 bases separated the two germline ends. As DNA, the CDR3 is TGCGCCAGCAGCGAACCGGGGGCCACTGAAGCTTTCTTT. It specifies CASSEPGATEAFF.

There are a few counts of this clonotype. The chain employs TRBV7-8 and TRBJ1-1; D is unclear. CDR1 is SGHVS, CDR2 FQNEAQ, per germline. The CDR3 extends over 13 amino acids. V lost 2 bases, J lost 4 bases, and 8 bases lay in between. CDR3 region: CASSLMLGTEAFF. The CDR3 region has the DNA TGTGCCAGCAGCTTAATGTTAGGCACTGAAGCTTTCTTT.

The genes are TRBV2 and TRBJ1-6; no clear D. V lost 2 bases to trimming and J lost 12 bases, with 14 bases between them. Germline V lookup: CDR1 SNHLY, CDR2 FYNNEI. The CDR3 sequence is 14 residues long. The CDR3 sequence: CASSEWKARRPLHF. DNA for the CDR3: TGTGCCAGCAGTGAATGGAAGGCTCGCAGACCCCTCCACTTT.